This is a list of T cell receptor beta chains from one sample in a study of blood T cell repertoires in COVID-19. Generated by immunoSEQ multiplex PCR, the TCRdb table keeps only in-frame clones and is missing some. The profile shows under 150,000 clones, 88% of them singletons. The sample consisted of peripheral blood. The receptors come from a man in his 70s with active COVID-19. CDR3s include the opening cysteine and the closing phenylalanine or tryptophan. Fields, in order: V gene, CDR3 length, clone size, D gene, J gene, CDR3 DNA, CDR3 protein. The D gene is left open where the match is weak. Expanded clones get a size class; other rows say once, few or many, or leave the size out.

>TRBV5-4|14|.|.|TRBJ1-4
TGTGCCAGCAGCTTTATGTACAGTCAAGAAAAACTGTTTTTT
CASSFMYSQEKLFF
>TRBV27|15|.|TRBD1|TRBJ2-5
TGTGCCAGCAGTCAGGGGCAGTGGACAGGGGAGACCCAGTACTTC
CASSQGQWTGETQYF
>TRBV19|16|few|TRBD1|TRBJ1-5
TGTGCCACGCATTCCGTAAACAGGGGGCGAGGGCAGCCCCAGCATTTT
CATHSVNRGRGQPQHF
>TRBV6-6|13|.|.|TRBJ2-5
TGTGCCAGCAGTTACTATTATCAAGAGACCCAGTACTTC
CASSYYYQETQYF
>TRBV6-5|13|.|TRBD2|TRBJ2-1
TGTGCCAGCAGTCGGACTAGTAGGAATGAGCAGTTCTTC
CASSRTSRNEQFF
>TRBV9|13|.|TRBD1|TRBJ1-1
TGTGCCAGCAGCGTCAGGGGGGCCACTGAAGCTTTCTTT
CASSVRGATEAFF
>TRBV9|17|.|TRBD2|TRBJ2-1
TGTGCCAGCAGCGTAACCGGGGGGGTAGCGGGGAATTCGGAGCAGTTCTTC
CASSVTGGVAGNSEQFF
>TRBV6-5|16|once|.|TRBJ2-7
TGTGCCAGCAGTTACTCGGCGCAGACTATCTCCTACGAGCAGTACTTC
CASSYSAQTISYEQYF
>TRBV4-3|14|.|.|TRBJ1-1
TGCGCCAGCAGCCAAGAAGTCAGGGTGGGAGAAGCTTTCTTT
CASSQEVRVGEAFF
>TRBV3-1/TRBV3-2|17|.|TRBD2|TRBJ2-1
TGTGCCAGCAGCCAAGAAGAACTAGCGCTCTCCTACAATGAGCAGTTCTTC
CASSQEELALSYNEQFF
>TRBV6-2/TRBV6-3|16|.|.|TRBJ1-1
TGTGCCAGCAGTTATCCGGGATGGGCCATGAACACTGAAGCTTTCTTT
CASSYPGWAMNTEAFF
>TRBV13|15|.|TRBD1|TRBJ1-5
TGTGCCAGCAGCGCCAGGGGGCCTAGCAATCAGCCCCAGCATTTT
CASSARGPSNQPQHF
>TRBV27|17|once|.|TRBJ2-3
TGTGCCAGCAGTTTAGGCCAGCGCCCGTTGAGCACAGATACGCAGTATTTT
CASSLGQRPLSTDTQYF
>TRBV7-9|15|.|TRBD2|TRBJ2-5
TGTGCCAGCAGCTCGAGACTAGCGGAGCGAGAGACCCAGTACTTC
CASSSRLAERETQYF
>TRBV3-1/TRBV3-2|14|.|.|TRBJ1-4
TGTGCCAGCAGCCTCAGCGGTCCTGGGGAAAAACTGTTTTTT
CASSLSGPGEKLFF
>TRBV3-1/TRBV3-2|16|.|TRBD2|TRBJ2-3
TGTGCCAGCAGCCAAGATAGAGCGGGAGAAGCAGATACGCAGTATTTT
CASSQDRAGEADTQYF
>TRBV19|17|.|TRBD2|TRBJ2-3
TGTGCCAGTAGTACGGGACTAGCGGGACCTCGCACAGATACGCAGTATTTT
CASSTGLAGPRTDTQYF
>TRBV3-1/TRBV3-2|15|.|TRBD2|TRBJ2-7
TGTGCCAGCAGCCCCGGACTAGCGACTTCCTACGAGCAGTACTTC
CASSPGLATSYEQYF
>TRBV15|15|.|.|TRBJ2-7
TGTGCCACCAGCAGAGAAGGGGCCGTAGCCTACGAGCAGTACTTC
CATSREGAVAYEQYF